These T cell receptor beta chains were read from a single sample in a study of OX40 agonist ivuxolimab in advanced cancers. The data were produced by immunoSEQ multiplex PCR, yet TCRdb's version contains in-frame clones alone and is incomplete. Of tens of thousands of clones listed, 85% to 90% were seen once; the top ten hold 0.4% to 0.65%. Here the sequenced sample was CD4+ or CD8+ T cells sorted from blood, taken in a trial of the OX40 agonist ivuxolimab. Every receptor here comes from an adult with an advanced solid tumor such as melanoma, head and neck, liver or kidney cancer. The CDR3 runs from the conserved cysteine through the conserved F or W. The D gene is left open where the match is weak. Clone size, where shown, is once, few, many, or a class for clones that have expanded.

cdr3_nt cdr3_aa d_call clone_size j_call v_call
TGCGCCAGCAGCGCCGGGACTAGCGGGAGGGAGACCCAGTACTTC CASSAGTSGRETQYF TRBD2 - TRBJ2-5 TRBV5-1
TGTGCCAGCAGCCCGGTCCGCGGAACTGAAGCTTTCTTT CASSPVRGTEAFF - - TRBJ1-1 TRBV9
TGTGCCAGCAGCCCGACCCGGACAGCACCTGAGCAGTTCTTC CASSPTRTAPEQFF - - TRBJ2-1 TRBV11-2
TGTGCCAGCAGCGTAGGACTAGCGGGAGTCTACAATGAGCAGTTCTTC CASSVGLAGVYNEQFF TRBD2 - TRBJ2-1 TRBV9
TGTGCCAGCAGCTTGGCTAGCGGGAACACCGGGGAGCTGTTTTTT CASSLASGNTGELFF TRBD2 - TRBJ2-2 TRBV5-4
TGTGCCAGCAGTTTATTTGGGACCGGGGCCAACGTCCTGACTTTC CASSLFGTGANVLTF - - TRBJ2-6 TRBV28
TGTGCCAGCAGCGTACTAGCGGGAGGTGACGAGCAGTACTTC CASSVLAGGDEQYF TRBD2 few TRBJ2-7 TRBV7-6
TGTGCCACCAGCAGAGAAAGGGGTTCCGTCGACGAGCAGTACTTC CATSRERGSVDEQYF - once TRBJ2-7 TRBV15
TGCAGCGTCGGACAGGTGGACCGGGGGCAGTTCTTC CSVGQVDRGQFF TRBD1 - TRBJ2-1 TRBV29-1
TGTGCCAGCAGCTCACATCCGGGACTAGCGGGACCTAACCAAGAGACCCAGTACTTC CASSSHPGLAGPNQETQYF TRBD2 - TRBJ2-5 TRBV7-2
TGTGCCAGCAGTGAAGGGTACCCGGCGAGGGAGCAGTACTTC CASSEGYPAREQYF - - TRBJ2-5 TRBV6-1
TGTGCCAGCAGCACCGACAGAGAACTATCCACCATATATTTT CASSTDRELSTIYF - - TRBJ1-3 TRBV21-1
TGTGCCAGCAGCTTGGACAGATCCCTCTGGGCCGGGGCCAACGTCCTGACTTTC CASSLDRSLWAGANVLTF - - TRBJ2-6 TRBV5-6
TGTGCCAGCAGCTTGGGACTAGCCGGGGGGTCCTACAATGAGCAGTTCTTC CASSLGLAGGSYNEQFF TRBD2 - TRBJ2-1 TRBV9
TGTGCCAGCAGCCCTCCGGGACAGGGAGGCAATGAGCAGTTCTTC CASSPPGQGGNEQFF TRBD1 - TRBJ2-1 TRBV7-9
TGTGCCGTCTCCCGGGCGGGGGCGGGTTACGAGCAGTACTTC CAVSRAGAGYEQYF - - TRBJ2-7 TRBV6-1
TGTGCCAGCAGCTCTAGCGGGAGAGAGACCCAGTACTTC CASSSSGRETQYF TRBD2 - TRBJ2-5 TRBV7-2
TGCAGCGTTGTTATGGACACGCTCAATCAGCCCCAGCATTTT CSVVMDTLNQPQHF - - TRBJ1-5 TRBV29-1
TGTGCCAGCAGCCGCTCGGGACTACAAGAGACCCAGTACTTC CASSRSGLQETQYF TRBD2 - TRBJ2-5 TRBV6-5
TGTGCCAGCTCACCTCAACAGGGGGCCTATGGCTACACCTTC CASSPQQGAYGYTF TRBD1 - TRBJ1-2 TRBV18
TGTGCCAGCAGCACCGCCGGGACAGGGTTTTATGGCTACACCTTC CASSTAGTGFYGYTF TRBD1 - TRBJ1-2 TRBV11-1
TGTGCCAGCAGTCGCGGACTAGCGGGAGTTGGAGAGACCCAGTACTTC CASSRGLAGVGETQYF TRBD2 - TRBJ2-5 TRBV28
TGTGCCAGCAGTCTTTGGACTAGCGGGAGTTATGAGCAGTTCTTC CASSLWTSGSYEQFF TRBD2 - TRBJ2-1 TRBV28
TGCGCCAGCAGGGGGCTGTCGGGCACTGAAGCTTTCTTT CASRGLSGTEAFF - - TRBJ1-1 TRBV5-1
TGTGCCAGCAGGGGATGGGGGACGCTGAACACTGAAGCTTTCTTT CASRGWGTLNTEAFF - - TRBJ1-1 TRBV6-1
TGTGCCAGTATGGGGGCAGGGGGTTTTGATACGCAGTATTTT CASMGAGGFDTQYF TRBD1 - TRBJ2-3 TRBV19
TGCGCCAGCAGCTTGCAGGACAGGGGGCTGAATGGCTACACCTTC CASSLQDRGLNGYTF TRBD1 - TRBJ1-2 TRBV5-1
TGTGCTAGCAGCCGTGGACTAGCAGATACGCAGTATTTT CASSRGLADTQYF TRBD2 - TRBJ2-3 TRBV7-7
TGCGCCAGCAGCTTGGTAGGGGTAAGGCGTGGCTACACCTTC CASSLVGVRRGYTF - - TRBJ1-2 TRBV5-1
TGTGCCAGCAGCCCTGACAGGGTATTCTACGAGCAGTACTTC CASSPDRVFYEQYF TRBD1 - TRBJ2-7 TRBV7-8
TGTGCCAGTAGTATGGAGACAGCACCAACTTGGGGTGGCTACACCTTC CASSMETAPTWGGYTF - - TRBJ1-2 TRBV19
TGCGCCAGCATCGAAAGGGGACTAGCGAGTAATGAGCAGTTCTTC CASIERGLASNEQFF TRBD2 - TRBJ2-1 TRBV5-6
TGTGCCAGCGAACGGGGCCGGAATTCACCCCTCCACTTT CASERGRNSPLHF - - TRBJ1-6 TRBV25-1
TGTGCCAGCAGCTCAGGACTAGCGTCTATAGATACGCAGTATTTT CASSSGLASIDTQYF TRBD2 - TRBJ2-3 TRBV7-8
TGTGCCAGCAGTGAAGTCCCCATCGGCGGGAGGGTGCAGTTCTTC CASSEVPIGGRVQFF TRBD2 - TRBJ2-1 TRBV6-1
TGTGCCAGCAGTTTAAGGGGGCGGGGTGAAAAACTGTTTTTT CASSLRGRGEKLFF TRBD1 - TRBJ1-4 TRBV27
TGTGCCAGCGGCAGAGGGAACACTGAAGCTTTCTTT CASGRGNTEAFF - - TRBJ1-1 TRBV5-8
TGTGCCAGTAGTATATACACAGCCAAAAACATTCAGTACTTC CASSIYTAKNIQYF - few TRBJ2-4 TRBV19
TGTGCCATCAGTGGTGTAGATACGCAGTATTTT CAISGVDTQYF - - TRBJ2-3 TRBV10-3
TGCGCCAGCAGCCAGAGACAGGGGGCGTCTAGCGGGACCGCATACAACATTCAGTACTTC CASSQRQGASSGTAYNIQYF - - TRBJ2-4 TRBV4-1
TGCGCCAGCAGCTTGGAGGGTCGGAACACTGAAGCTTTCTTT CASSLEGRNTEAFF - - TRBJ1-1 TRBV5-1
TGCGCCAGCAGCTCGGCGCAGGGTAATTTGAATGAGCAGTTCTTC CASSSAQGNLNEQFF - - TRBJ2-1 TRBV5-1
TGCGCCAGCAGCTTGGGGGACAGAGGGAAACTGTTTTTT CASSLGDRGKLFF TRBD1 - TRBJ1-4 TRBV5-1
TGTGCCAGCAGTGATTGGTGGACAGGGGGGTACAATGAGCAGTTCTTC CASSDWWTGGYNEQFF TRBD1 - TRBJ2-1 TRBV2
TGTGCCAGCTCACCGAAGGTCACCTACGAGCAGTACTTC CASSPKVTYEQYF - - TRBJ2-7 TRBV18
TGTGCCAGCAGGGGACAGGGGTACACCGGGGAGCTGTTTTTT CASRGQGYTGELFF TRBD1 - TRBJ2-2 TRBV2
TGCGCCAGCAGCTTAAGGACTAGTTTGGAGACCCAGTACTTC CASSLRTSLETQYF TRBD2 - TRBJ2-5 TRBV5-1
TGTGCCAGCAGCCCATGGGCAGGGGCCGCCTTGAACTATGGCTACACCTTC CASSPWAGAALNYGYTF - - TRBJ1-2 TRBV7-6
TGTGCCAGCAGCGTAAGCGGGACAGGGGACCACGAGCAGTACTTC CASSVSGTGDHEQYF TRBD1 - TRBJ2-7 TRBV9
TGTGCCACCAAACCCGGCAGGGGCGGTAACACTGAAGCTTTCTTT CATKPGRGGNTEAFF - - TRBJ1-1 TRBV5-6
TGCGCCAGCAGCCAAGACCCGGACAGATTTAATGAAAAACTGTTTTTT CASSQDPDRFNEKLFF - - TRBJ1-4 TRBV4-1
TGTGCCAGCAGTGTTGCACCGAACATTCAGTACTTC CASSVAPNIQYF - - TRBJ2-4 TRBV6-1
TGTGCCAGCAGCTTAGATCTCCCATACAATGAGCAGTTCTTC CASSLDLPYNEQFF - - TRBJ2-1 TRBV7-9
TGTGCCAGCAGCCAACCAATCGGGACAGGTTTGGGTGGCTACACCTTC CASSQPIGTGLGGYTF TRBD1 - TRBJ1-2 TRBV11-3
TGTGCCAGCAGTGGCAAAATGGGTTTCGGCACTGAAGCTTTCTTT CASSGKMGFGTEAFF - - TRBJ1-1 TRBV7-2
TGCGCCAGCAGCTTGGGGACAGGGTTCTCTGGAAACACCATATATTTT CASSLGTGFSGNTIYF TRBD1 few TRBJ1-3 TRBV5-1